This T cell receptor (beta chain) was recorded in a study of T cells in tumors after PD-1 blockade. Trimming took 0 bases from V and 2 from J; bases not matched to a gene: 3. The germline CDR1 and CDR2 sequences are SGHRS and YFSETQ. This CDR3 spans 16 amino acids. The assay was immunoSEQ multiplex PCR, and TCRdb's table has in-frame clones only and misses some. This sample has 20,000 or so clones, with over 70% found just once. This chain links TRBV5-1 with TRBJ2-1; 9 bases match TRBD2. The receptor's source is a human donor with advanced basal cell or squamous cell carcinoma (not recorded which). The material sequenced was PBMCs, taken after anti-PD-1 therapy. The CDR3 coding sequence is TGCGCCAGCAGCTTGGGGGGCGGGGGGGCCTACAATGAGCAGTTCTTC. Protein: CASSLGGGGAYNEQFF.